Listed here is a single T cell receptor (beta chain). Its specificity is not known. The sample comes from a study of T cell responses to AZD1222 COVID-19 vaccine. For the study at large: Second-dose intervals near 4 or 12 weeks were combined. Study-wide findings and caveats: All repertoire sampling was performed exclusively after the peak T cell response.

The protocol was immunoSEQ multiplex PCR, while the TCRdb copy is restricted to in-frame clones and leaves out a portion. The sample records 100,000 to 150,000 clones, roughly 91% being singletons. The sequence derives from an adult in good health. Here the sequenced sample was peripheral blood, taken on day 0 of AZD1222 vaccination.

In nucleotides, the CDR3 is TGTGCCTGGGCGGGGGCAACTAATGAAAAACTGTTTTTT. Protein sequence: CAWAGATNEKLFF. The genes are TRBV30 and TRBJ1-4, with D maybe TRBD1 (5 bases). CDR3 length: 13 amino acids. The ends were cut back, 5 bases at V and 0 bases at J, with 7 bases in the middle. The germline V gene encodes CDR1 GTSNPN and CDR2 SVGIG (reference sequence).